The sequence of this T cell receptor (beta chain) was determined in a study of PD-1 blockade in mismatch repair-deficient tumors. Data came from immunoSEQ multiplex PCR; TCRdb stores just in-frame clones and leaves some out. The sample consists of around 120,000 clones, almost 90% of them appearing once. TCR sequencing covered a few patients who responded to pembrolizumab. This TCR was recovered from an adult with mismatch repair-deficient cancer. The starting material was peripheral blood, obtained 70 to 73 weeks after starting pembrolizumab.

Written as DNA, the CDR3 is TGTGCCAGCAGCCAAGACCTCCAAGAGACCCAGTACTTC. Translating it yields CASSQDLQETQYF. The chain is built from TRBV14 and TRBJ2-5; D is uncertain. The CDR3 extends over 13 amino acids. From germline, CDR1 is SGHDN and CDR2 FVKESK. Trimming took 0 bases from V and 1 from J, leaving 3 bases between them.